This T cell receptor beta chain originates from a study of cytomegalovirus exposure and HLA in healthy donors. Points on this clone: Its antigen is as yet unknown.

Only in-frame clones appear in the TCRdb table, and some are missing; sequencing was by immunoSEQ multiplex PCR. The sample holds approximately 300,000 clones, 87% seen once. Study-level results: Cytomegalovirus status, reportedly, was diagnosed with high specificity and sensitivity by the classifier.

The clonotype originates from a woman in her 30s in good health and CMV-seropositive. The sequencing sample was made of PBMCs.

The CDR3 sequence is CASSATHLVEAFF. CDR3 DNA sequence: TGTGCCAGCAGTGCCACCCATCTGGTTGAAGCTTTCTTT. The gene calls are TRBV6-1 and TRBJ1-1; D is uncertain. Germline CDR1 and CDR2: MNHNS and SASEGT. The germline V and J ends were trimmed by 4 bases and 7 bases, with 13 bases remaining between them. The CDR3 totals 13 residues.